Below, 11 T cell receptor beta chains from the same sample are listed, as sequenced in a study of CD8 T cells in Susac syndrome (dated by TCRdb to between 2018 and 2021). The method was the immunoSEQ multiplex PCR assay. RNA was extracted using the RNeasy kit, and roughly 0.5 to 1 microgram was reverse transcribed with random hexamers. TCRdb handled the public reads itself, with Q25 trimming in fastp and clone calling in MiXCR, and kept productive beta chains. Records with the same CDR3 protein are collapsed into one entry carrying the most frequent genes and DNA. The sample has approximately 190,000 distinct CDR3 sequences on record, approximately 95% of them singletons. The top ten constitute 0.095% to 0.12% of the sample. The source material was CD4+ T cells from PBMCs. The receptors stem from a human donor in good health.

The chain carries TRBV14 and TRBJ2-2; D gene ambiguous. V dropped 4 bases and J dropped 4 bases, with 10 bases sitting between them. Germline values: CDR1 SGHDN, CDR2 FVKESK. This CDR3 has 14 residues. In nucleotides, the CDR3 is TGTGCCAGCAGCCGTGGGGTCCGCACCGGGGAGCTGTTTTTT. Translation gives CASSRGVRTGELFF.

The genes are TRBV13 and TRBJ2-1, with 9 bases that match TRBD2. The germline CDR1 and CDR2 sequences are PRHDT and FYEKMQ (reference sequence). This CDR3 contains 14 residues. Losses at the gene ends were 8 bases for V and 9 bases for J; bases not matched to a gene: 11. CDR3 protein: CASRGPSGVGEQFF. The CDR3 nucleotides are TGTGCCAGCCGCGGGCCTAGCGGGGTGGGTGAGCAGTTCTTC. Full variable domain (outside the CDR3, taken from reference TRBV13 and TRBJ2-1): AAGVIQSPRHLIKEKRETATLKCYPIPRHDTVYWYQQGPGQDPQFLISFYEKMQSDKGSIPDRFSAQQFSDYHSELNMSSLELGDSALYFCASRGPSGVGEQFFGPGTRLTVL.

The CDR3 DNA follows: TGTGCCAGCAGCGGGGGAGCTTGGGGGCAGGGGGCGACCGGAGCCCAGTACTTC. The encoded protein is CASSGGAWGQGATGAQYF. The rearrangement joins TRBV7-9 to TRBJ2-5; 8 nucleotides match TRBD1. Germline V gene lookup returns CDR1 SEHNR and CDR2 FQNEAQ (reference sequence). The CDR3 extends over 18 amino acids. V lost 5 bases to trimming and J lost 9 bases; unmatched junction nucleotides: 23.

This chain uses TRBV5-1 with TRBJ1-1; D is undetermined. The V end lost 5 bases, the J end lost 3 bases, and 11 bases lay between the germline ends. The CDR3 spans 13 residues. Germline CDR1 reads SGHRS; CDR2 reads YFSETQ. CDR3 in DNA: TGCGCCAGCAGAGAACCAGACGACACTGAAGCTTTCTTT. Protein: CASREPDDTEAFF.

V is TRBV3-1 and J is TRBJ1-1; 8 bases match TRBD1. CDR3 size: 14 residues. Germline V lookup: CDR1 LGHDT, CDR2 YNNKEL (reference sequence). J lost 10 bases, V lost 6 bases, and 13 bases had no gene match. Written as DNA, the CDR3 is TGTGCCAGCAGTTATTCTCCCGCTACAGGGGGAGCTTTCTTT. Protein: CASSYSPATGGAFF.

The chain joins TRBV11-2 to TRBJ1-1; D perhaps matches TRBD1 (6 bases). Germline V gene lookup returns CDR1 SGHAT and CDR2 FQNNGV. The length of the CDR3 is 21 residues. V was cut by 4 bases and J by 1 base, with 31 bases left in between. CDR3 DNA sequence: TGTGCCAGCAGCTCTATTATTGGGGGGAGGGCACAGGGCGGCCCGAACACTGAAGCTTTCTTT. It yields the protein CASSSIIGGRAQGGPNTEAFF. The full variable domain, rest sourced from reference TRBV11-2 and TRBJ1-1, is EAGVAQSPRYKIIEKRQSVAFWCNPISGHATLYWYQQILGQGPKLLIQFQNNGVVDDSQLPKDRFSAERLKGVDSTLKIQPAKLEDSAVYLCASSSIIGGRAQGGPNTEAFFGQGTRLTVV.

The chain recombines TRBV28 with TRBJ1-1; 9 bases fit TRBD1. There are 15 residues in the CDR3. The V and J ends lost 6 bases and 3 bases, in that order; junction bases with no gene match: 8. Germline CDR1 reads MDHEN; CDR2 reads SYDVKM. CDR3 bases: TGTGCCAGCAGACAGGACAGGGGAGGGTACACTGAAGCTTTCTTT. Encoded protein: CASRQDRGGYTEAFF.

This chain uses TRBV20-1 with TRBJ2-3, with a tentative D call TRBD1 (6 bases). The germline gives CDR1 DFQATT, CDR2 SNEGSKA (reference sequence). This CDR3 region has 12 residues. The CDR3 protein is CSGDTSTDTQYF. As DNA, the CDR3 is TGCAGCGGGGACACTAGCACAGATACGCAGTATTTT.

This chain links TRBV4-1 with TRBJ1-5; the D is unclear. The CDR3 sequence is 15 residues long. Germline loops: CDR1 MGHRA, CDR2 YSYEKL. V lost 3 bases to trimming and J lost 0 bases, with 9 bases between them. The DNA of the CDR3 is TGCGCCAGCAGCCAGCCGGGAAATAGCAATCAGCCCCAGCATTTT. It yields the protein CASSQPGNSNQPQHF.

The chain recombines TRBV19 with TRBJ2-1, with D maybe TRBD1 (6 bases). This CDR3 contains 15 residues. V lost 6 bases and J 0 bases, leaving 12 bases between the germline ends. CDR1 LNHDA and CDR2 SQIVND come from the germline V gene (reference sequence). CDR3 in amino acids: CASRTTGSSYNEQFF. In DNA, the CDR3 is TGTGCCAGTAGGACGACAGGAAGCTCCTACAATGAGCAGTTCTTC.

V usage is TRBV18 and J usage is TRBJ2-3, with 10 bases aligning to TRBD1. After removal of 5 bases from V and 6 bases from J, the junction contained 8 bases not matched to a gene. In germline, CDR1 is KGHSH, CDR2 LQKENI. The CDR3 spans 15 residues. The CDR3 reads CASSSPGQGHDTQYF. CDR3 DNA: TGTGCCAGCTCATCCCCGGGACAGGGGCACGATACGCAGTATTTT.